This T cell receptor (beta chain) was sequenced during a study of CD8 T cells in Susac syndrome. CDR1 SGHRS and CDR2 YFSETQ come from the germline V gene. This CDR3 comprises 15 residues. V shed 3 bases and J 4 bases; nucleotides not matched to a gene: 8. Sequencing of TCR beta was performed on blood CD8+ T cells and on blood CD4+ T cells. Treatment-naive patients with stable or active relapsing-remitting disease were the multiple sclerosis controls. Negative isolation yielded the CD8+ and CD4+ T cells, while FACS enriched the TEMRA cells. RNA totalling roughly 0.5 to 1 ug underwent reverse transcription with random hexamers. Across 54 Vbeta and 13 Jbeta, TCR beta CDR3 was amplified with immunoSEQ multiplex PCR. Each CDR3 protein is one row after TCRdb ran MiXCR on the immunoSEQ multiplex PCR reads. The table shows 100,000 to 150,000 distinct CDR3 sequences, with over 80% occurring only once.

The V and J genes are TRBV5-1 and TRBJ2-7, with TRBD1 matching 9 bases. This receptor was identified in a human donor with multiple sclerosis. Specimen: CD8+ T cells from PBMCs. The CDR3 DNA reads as TGCGCCAGCAGCTCTTTGGACAGGGGTTTGTACGAGCAGTACTTC. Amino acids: CASSSLDRGLYEQYF.